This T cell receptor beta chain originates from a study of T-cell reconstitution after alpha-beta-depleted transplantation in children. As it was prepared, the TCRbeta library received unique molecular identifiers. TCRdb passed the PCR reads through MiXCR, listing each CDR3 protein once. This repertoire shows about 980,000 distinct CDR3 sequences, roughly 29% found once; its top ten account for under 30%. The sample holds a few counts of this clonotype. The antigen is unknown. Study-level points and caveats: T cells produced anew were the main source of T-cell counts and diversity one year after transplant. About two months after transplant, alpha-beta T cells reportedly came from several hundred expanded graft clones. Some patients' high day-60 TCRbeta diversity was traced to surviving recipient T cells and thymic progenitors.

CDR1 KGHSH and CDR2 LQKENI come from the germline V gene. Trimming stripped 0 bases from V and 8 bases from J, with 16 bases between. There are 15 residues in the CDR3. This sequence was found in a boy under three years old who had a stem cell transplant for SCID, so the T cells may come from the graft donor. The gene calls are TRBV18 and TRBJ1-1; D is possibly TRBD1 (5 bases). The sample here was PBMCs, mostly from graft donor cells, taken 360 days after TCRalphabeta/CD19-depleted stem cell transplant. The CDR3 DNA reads TGTGCCAGCTCACCACCGGAGGGGCCGGTGGCAGAAGCTTTCTTT. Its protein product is CASSPPEGPVAEAFF.